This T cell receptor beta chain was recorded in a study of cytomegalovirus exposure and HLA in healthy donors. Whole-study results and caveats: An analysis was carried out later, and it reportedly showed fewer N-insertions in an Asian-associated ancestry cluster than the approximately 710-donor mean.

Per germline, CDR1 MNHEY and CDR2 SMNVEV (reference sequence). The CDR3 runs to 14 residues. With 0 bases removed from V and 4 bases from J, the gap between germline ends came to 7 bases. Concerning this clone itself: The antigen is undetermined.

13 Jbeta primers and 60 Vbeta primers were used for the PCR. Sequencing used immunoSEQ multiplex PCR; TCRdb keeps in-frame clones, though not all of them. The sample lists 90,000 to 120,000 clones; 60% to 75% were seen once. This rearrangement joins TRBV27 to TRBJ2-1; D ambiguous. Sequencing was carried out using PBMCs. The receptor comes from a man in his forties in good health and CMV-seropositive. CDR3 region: CASSLSSDYNEQFF. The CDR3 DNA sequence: TGTGCCAGCAGTTTATCATCAGATTACAATGAGCAGTTCTTC.